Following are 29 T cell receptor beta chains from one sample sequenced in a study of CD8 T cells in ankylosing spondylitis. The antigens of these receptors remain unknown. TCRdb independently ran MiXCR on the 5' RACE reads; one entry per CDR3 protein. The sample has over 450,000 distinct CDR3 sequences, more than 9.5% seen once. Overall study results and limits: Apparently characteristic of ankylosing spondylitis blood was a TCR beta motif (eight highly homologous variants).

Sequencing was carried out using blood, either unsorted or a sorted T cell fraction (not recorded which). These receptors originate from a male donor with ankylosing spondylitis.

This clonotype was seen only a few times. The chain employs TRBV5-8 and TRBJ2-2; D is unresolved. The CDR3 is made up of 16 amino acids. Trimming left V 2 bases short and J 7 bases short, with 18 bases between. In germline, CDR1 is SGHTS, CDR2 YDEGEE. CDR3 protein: CASSFIASDFGGELFF. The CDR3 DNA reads TGTGCCAGCAGCTTTATAGCTTCGGATTTCGGCGGGGAGCTGTTTTTT.

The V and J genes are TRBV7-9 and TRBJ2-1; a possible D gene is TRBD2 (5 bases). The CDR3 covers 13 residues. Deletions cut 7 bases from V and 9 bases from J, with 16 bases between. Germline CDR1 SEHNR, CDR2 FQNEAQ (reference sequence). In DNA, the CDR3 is TGTGCCAGCACCTCGAGAGGCCGGGGTGAGCAGTTCTTC. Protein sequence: CASTSRGRGEQFF.

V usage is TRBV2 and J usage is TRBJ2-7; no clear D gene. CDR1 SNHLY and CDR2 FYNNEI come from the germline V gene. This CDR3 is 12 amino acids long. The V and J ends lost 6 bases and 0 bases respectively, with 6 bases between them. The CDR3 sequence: CASSFLSYEQYV. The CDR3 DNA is TGTGCCAGCAGCTTCCTCTCCTACGAGCAGTACGTC.

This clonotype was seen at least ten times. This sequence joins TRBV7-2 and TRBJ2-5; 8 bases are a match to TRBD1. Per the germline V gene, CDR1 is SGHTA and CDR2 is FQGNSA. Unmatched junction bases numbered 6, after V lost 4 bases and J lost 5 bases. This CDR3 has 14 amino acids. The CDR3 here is CASSSGQGAETQYF. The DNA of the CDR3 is TGTGCCAGCAGCTCAGGCCAGGGGGCTGAGACCCAGTACTTC.

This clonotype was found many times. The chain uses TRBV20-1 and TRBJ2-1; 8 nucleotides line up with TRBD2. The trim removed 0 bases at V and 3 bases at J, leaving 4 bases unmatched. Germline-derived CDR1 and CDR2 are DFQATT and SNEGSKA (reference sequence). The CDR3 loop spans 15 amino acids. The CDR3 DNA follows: TGCAGTGCTAGAGATCCGGGAGGGAGCTACAATGAGCAGTTCTTC. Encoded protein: CSARDPGGSYNEQFF.

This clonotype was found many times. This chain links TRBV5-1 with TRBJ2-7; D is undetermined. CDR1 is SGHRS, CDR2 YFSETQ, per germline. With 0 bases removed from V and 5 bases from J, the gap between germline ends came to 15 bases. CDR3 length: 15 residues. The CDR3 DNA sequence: TGCGCCAGCAGCTTGGTTGTTGGGGTAACGAACGAGCAGTACTTC. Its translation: CASSLVVGVTNEQYF.

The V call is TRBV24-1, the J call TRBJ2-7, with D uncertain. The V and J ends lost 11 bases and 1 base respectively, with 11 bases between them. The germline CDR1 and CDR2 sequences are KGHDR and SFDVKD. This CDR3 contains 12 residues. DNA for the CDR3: TGTGCCAATGACCGAGATTCCTACGAGCAGTACGTC. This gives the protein CANDRDSYEQYV.

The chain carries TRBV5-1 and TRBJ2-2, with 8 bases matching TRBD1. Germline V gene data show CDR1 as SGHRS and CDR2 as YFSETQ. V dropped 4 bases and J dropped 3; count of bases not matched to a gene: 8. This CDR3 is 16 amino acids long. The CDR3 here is CASSGTDRVDTGELFF. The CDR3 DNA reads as TGCGCCAGCAGCGGGACGGACAGGGTGGACACCGGGGAGCTGTTTTTT.

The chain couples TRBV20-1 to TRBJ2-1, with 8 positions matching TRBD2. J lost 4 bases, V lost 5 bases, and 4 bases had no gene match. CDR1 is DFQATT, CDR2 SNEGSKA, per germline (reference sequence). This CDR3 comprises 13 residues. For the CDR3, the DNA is TGCAGTGCTTCGGGAGGGTTATACAATGAGCAGTTCTTC. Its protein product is CSASGGLYNEQFF.

CDR3 nucleotides: TGTGCCAGCAGTTCAGACACGGATGGCTACACCTTC. It yields the protein CASSSDTDGYTF. The chain couples TRBV28 to TRBJ1-2; no definite D call. Germline lookup yields CDR1 MDHEN and CDR2 SYDVKM. The CDR3 totals 12 residues. The V and J ends lost 4 bases and 6 bases respectively, with 9 bases between them.

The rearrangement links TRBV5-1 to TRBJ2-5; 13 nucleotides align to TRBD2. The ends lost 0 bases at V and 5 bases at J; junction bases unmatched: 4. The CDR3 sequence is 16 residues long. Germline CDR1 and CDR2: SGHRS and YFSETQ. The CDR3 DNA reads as TGCGCCAGCAGCTTGGGACTAGCGGGAGGCTGGGAGACCCAGTACTTC. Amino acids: CASSLGLAGGWETQYF. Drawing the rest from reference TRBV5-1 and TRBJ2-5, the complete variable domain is KAGVTQTPRYLIKTRGQQVTLSCSPISGHRSVSWYQQTPGQGLQFLFEYFSETQRNKGNFPGRFSGRQFSNSRSEMNVSTLELGDSALYLCASSLGLAGGWETQYFGPGTRLLVL.

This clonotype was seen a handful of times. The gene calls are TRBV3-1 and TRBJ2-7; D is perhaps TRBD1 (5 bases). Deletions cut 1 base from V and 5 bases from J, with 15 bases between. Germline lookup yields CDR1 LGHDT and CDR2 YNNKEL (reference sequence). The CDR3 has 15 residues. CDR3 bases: TGTGCCAGCAGCCAAGGTCCAACAGGAGTTGACGAGCAGTACTTC. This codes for CASSQGPTGVDEQYF.

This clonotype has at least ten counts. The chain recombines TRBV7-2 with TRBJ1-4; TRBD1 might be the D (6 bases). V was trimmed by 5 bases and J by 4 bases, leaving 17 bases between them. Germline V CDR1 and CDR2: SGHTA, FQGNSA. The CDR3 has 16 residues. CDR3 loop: CASSAHAGANNEKLFF. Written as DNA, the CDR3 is TGTGCCAGCAGCGCCCATGCGGGGGCTAATAATGAAAAACTGTTTTTT.

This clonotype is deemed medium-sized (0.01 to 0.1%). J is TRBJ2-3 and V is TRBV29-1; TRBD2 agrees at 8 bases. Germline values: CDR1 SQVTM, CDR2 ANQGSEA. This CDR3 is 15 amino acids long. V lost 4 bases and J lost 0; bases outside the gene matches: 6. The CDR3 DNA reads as TGCAGCGTTGTAGTAGCGGGACCAAGCACAGATACGCAGTATTTT. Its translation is CSVVVAGPSTDTQYF.

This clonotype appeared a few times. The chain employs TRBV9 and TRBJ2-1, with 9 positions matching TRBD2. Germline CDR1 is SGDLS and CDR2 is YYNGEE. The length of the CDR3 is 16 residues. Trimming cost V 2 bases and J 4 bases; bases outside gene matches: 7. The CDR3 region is CASSVLGAGGYNEQFF. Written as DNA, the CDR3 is TGTGCCAGCAGCGTTCTGGGAGCGGGAGGATACAATGAGCAGTTCTTC.

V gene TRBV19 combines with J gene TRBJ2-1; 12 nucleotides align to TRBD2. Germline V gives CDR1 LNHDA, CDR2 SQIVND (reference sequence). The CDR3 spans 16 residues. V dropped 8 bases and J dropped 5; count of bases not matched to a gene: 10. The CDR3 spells CASRPVWTSGDNEQFF. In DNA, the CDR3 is TGTGCCAGTCGTCCGGTATGGACTAGCGGGGACAATGAGCAGTTCTTC.

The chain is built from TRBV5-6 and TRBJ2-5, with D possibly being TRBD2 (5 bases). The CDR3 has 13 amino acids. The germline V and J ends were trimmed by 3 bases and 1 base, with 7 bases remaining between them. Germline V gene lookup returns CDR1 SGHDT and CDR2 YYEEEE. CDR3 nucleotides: TGTGCCAGCAGCTGGGGAGCCCAAGAGACCCAGTACTTC. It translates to CASSWGAQETQYF.

CDR3 nucleotide sequence: TGCAGTGCTAGAGATATTAAAGGGGTTTACTCCTACAATGAGCAGTTCTTC. It codes for CSARDIKGVYSYNEQFF. The rearrangement joins TRBV20-1 to TRBJ2-1, with D maybe TRBD1 (5 bases). V shed 0 bases and J shed 0 bases, with 15 bases lying between them. This CDR3 has 17 residues. The germline V gene has CDR1 DFQATT and CDR2 SNEGSKA (reference sequence).

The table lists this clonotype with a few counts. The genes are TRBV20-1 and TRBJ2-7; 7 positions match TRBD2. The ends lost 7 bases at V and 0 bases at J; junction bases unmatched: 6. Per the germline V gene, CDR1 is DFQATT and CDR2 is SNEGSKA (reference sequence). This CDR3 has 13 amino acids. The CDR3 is CSGSSGHSYEQYF. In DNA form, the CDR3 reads TGCAGTGGATCTAGCGGACACTCCTACGAGCAGTACTTC.

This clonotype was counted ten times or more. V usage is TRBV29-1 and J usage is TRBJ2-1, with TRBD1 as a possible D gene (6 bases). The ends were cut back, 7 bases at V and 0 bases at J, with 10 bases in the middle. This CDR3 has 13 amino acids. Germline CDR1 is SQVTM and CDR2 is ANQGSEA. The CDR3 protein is CSGTGSSYNEQFF. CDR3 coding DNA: TGCAGCGGTACAGGGAGCTCCTACAATGAGCAGTTCTTC.

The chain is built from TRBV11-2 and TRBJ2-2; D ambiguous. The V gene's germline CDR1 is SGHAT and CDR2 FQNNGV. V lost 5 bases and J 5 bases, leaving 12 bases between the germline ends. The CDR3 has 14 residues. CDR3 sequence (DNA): TGTGCCAGCAGCCTTTCATGGGAAACCGGGGAGCTGTTTTTT. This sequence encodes CASSLSWETGELFF.

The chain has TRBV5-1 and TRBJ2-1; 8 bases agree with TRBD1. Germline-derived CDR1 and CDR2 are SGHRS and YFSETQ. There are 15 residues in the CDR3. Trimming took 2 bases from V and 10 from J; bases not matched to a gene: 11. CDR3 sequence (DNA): TGCGCCAGCAGCTTCTCCGGACAGGGTTGGGTGGAGCAGTTCTTC. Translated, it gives CASSFSGQGWVEQFF. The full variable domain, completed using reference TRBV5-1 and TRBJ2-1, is KAGVTQTPRYLIKTRGQQVTLSCSPISGHRSVSWYQQTPGQGLQFLFEYFSETQRNKGNFPGRFSGRQFSNSRSEMNVSTLELGDSALYLCASSFSGQGWVEQFFGPGTRLTVL.

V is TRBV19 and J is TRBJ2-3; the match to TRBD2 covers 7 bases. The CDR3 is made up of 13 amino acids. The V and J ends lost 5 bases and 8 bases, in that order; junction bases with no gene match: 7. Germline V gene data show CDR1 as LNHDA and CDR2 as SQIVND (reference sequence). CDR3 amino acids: CASSGGTGGTQYF. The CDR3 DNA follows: TGTGCCAGTAGTGGCGGGACGGGAGGTACGCAGTATTTT.

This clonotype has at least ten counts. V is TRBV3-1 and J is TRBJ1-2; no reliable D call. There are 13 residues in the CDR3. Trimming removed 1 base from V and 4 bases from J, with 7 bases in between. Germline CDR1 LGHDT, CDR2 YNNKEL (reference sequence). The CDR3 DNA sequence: TGTGCCAGCAGCCAAGGCCCTTCCTATGGCTACACCTTC. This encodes CASSQGPSYGYTF.

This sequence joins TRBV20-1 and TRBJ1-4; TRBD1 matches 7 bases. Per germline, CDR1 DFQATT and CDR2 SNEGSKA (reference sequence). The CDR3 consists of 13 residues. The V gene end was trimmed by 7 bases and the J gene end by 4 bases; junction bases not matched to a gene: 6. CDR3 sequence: CSVGDRHNEKLFF. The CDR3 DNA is TGCAGTGTCGGGGACAGACATAATGAAAAACTGTTTTTT.

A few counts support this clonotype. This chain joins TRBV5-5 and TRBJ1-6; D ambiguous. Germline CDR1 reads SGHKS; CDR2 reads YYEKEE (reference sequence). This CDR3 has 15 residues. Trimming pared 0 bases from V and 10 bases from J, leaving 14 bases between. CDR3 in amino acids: CASSLGDSGRSPLHF. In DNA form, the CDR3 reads TGTGCCAGCAGCTTGGGAGACTCCGGTCGCTCACCCCTCCACTTT.

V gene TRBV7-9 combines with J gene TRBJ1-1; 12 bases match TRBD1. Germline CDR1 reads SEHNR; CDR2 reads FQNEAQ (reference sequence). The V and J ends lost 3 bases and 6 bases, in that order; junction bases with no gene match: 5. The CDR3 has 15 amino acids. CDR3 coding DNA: TGTGCCAGCAGCTTCGGGACAGGGGGCGCGGCTGAAGCTTTCTTT. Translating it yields CASSFGTGGAAEAFF.

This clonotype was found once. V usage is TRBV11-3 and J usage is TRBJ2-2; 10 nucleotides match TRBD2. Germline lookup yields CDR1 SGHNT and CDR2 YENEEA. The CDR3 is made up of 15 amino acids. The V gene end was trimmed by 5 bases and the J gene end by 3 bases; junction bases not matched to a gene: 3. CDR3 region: CASSEREGYTGELFF. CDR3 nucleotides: TGTGCCAGCAGCGAGCGGGAGGGCTACACCGGGGAGCTGTTTTTT.

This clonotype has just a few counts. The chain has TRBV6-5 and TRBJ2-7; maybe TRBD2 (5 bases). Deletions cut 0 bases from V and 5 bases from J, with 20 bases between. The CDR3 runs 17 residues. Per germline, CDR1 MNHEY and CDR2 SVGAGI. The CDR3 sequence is CASSYSSSQRAQDEQYF. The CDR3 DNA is TGTGCCAGCAGTTACTCTTCCTCCCAGAGGGCCCAGGACGAGCAGTACTTC.